The 17 T cell receptor beta chains given below trace back to one sample, sequenced in a study of T cells in women clearing cervical HPV infection. Profiling relied on immunoSEQ multiplex PCR, and the TCRdb table lists in-frame clones only, not all of them. Recorded for this sample: more than 25,000 clones. The sequencing sample was made of blood buffy coat. The receptors stem from a woman between 18 and 70 years old with a cervical HPV16 infection that either progressed to CIN3+ or cleared (not recorded which).

Comments on this clone: The CDR3 end falls 3 residues outside the read, so it is completed with the germline J gene. The V call is TRBV20-1, the J call TRBJ2-1; TRBD2 aligns across 10 bases. The CDR3 runs to 15 residues. Trimming cost V 3 bases and J 4 bases; bases outside gene matches: 6. Germline CDR1 and CDR2: DFQATT and SNEGSKA (reference sequence). Here the CDR3 reads CSASPGLARYNEQFF. The CDR3 DNA, read in part, is TGCAGTGCTAGCCCGGGACTAGCGAGGTACAATGAG.

The sequenced part of the CDR3 DNA is TGTGCCAGCAGCTCGACTATACAGGGGGGGTATGGC. It specifies CASSSTIQGGYG. The whole CDR3 reads CASSSTIQGGYGYTF. This chain connects TRBV5-6 to TRBJ1-2, with 8 bases aligning to TRBD1. The CDR3 end falls 3 residues outside the read, so it is completed with the germline J gene. CDR1 and CDR2 from the germline V gene are SGHDT and YYEEEE. The CDR3 is made up of 15 amino acids. The junction had 9 bases not matched to a gene; V was cut back by 3 bases and J by 5 bases.

Worth noting for this clone: The read terminates 3 residues before the CDR3 end, so the remaining end is supplied by the germline J gene. The chain combines TRBV20-1 with TRBJ2-1; TRBD2 aligns across 8 bases. CDR3 size: 14 residues. Losses at the gene ends were 5 bases for V and 5 bases for J; bases not matched to a gene: 8. The germline gives CDR1 DFQATT, CDR2 SNEGSKA (reference sequence). CDR3: CSAPVSGSHNEQFF. The sequenced part of the CDR3 DNA is TGCAGTGCTCCAGTCAGCGGGAGTCACAATGAG.

On this clone: Coverage ceases 3 residues before the CDR3 finishes, and the germline J gene fills in the end. The chain employs TRBV7-8 and TRBJ1-6, with 7 bases aligning to TRBD1. This CDR3 is built from 16 residues. V dropped 5 bases and J dropped 7; count of bases not matched to a gene: 11. The germline V gene has CDR1 SGHVS and CDR2 FQNEAQ. The CDR3 DNA, read in part, is TGTGCCAGCAGCCCCCGGCCCGGGACAGCAAATTCACCC. Protein: CASSPRPGTANSP. The whole CDR3 sequence reads CASSPRPGTANSPLHF.

About this clone: The read ends 3 residues before the CDR3 terminus; that terminus is restored from the germline J gene. The chain employs TRBV20-1 and TRBJ2-3; 11 nucleotides match TRBD2. V was clipped by 6 bases and J by 3 bases; unmatched bases: 5. This CDR3 has 14 amino acids. Germline loops: CDR1 DFQATT, CDR2 SNEGSKA (reference sequence). The CDR3 spells CSATTSGTTDTQYF. The CDR3 bases that were read are TGCAGTGCGACGACTAGCGGGACTACAGATACG.

A word on this clone: The read comes to an end 3 residues before the CDR3 does, leaving the germline J gene to fill in the end. The chain couples TRBV29-1 to TRBJ2-3; unclear D gene. Germline CDR1 and CDR2: SQVTM and ANQGSEA. The CDR3 length is 12 residues. CDR3 sequence: CSVEDPTKTQYF. Incomplete CDR3 DNA: TGCAGCGTTGAAGACCCCACTAAGACG.

Turning to this clone: The read comes to an end 3 residues before the CDR3 does, leaving the germline J gene to fill in the end. The rearrangement links TRBV7-2 to TRBJ2-4, with D possibly matching TRBD1 (6 bases). Germline CDR1 reads SGHTA; CDR2 reads FQGNSA. This CDR3 is 15 amino acids long. The CDR3 DNA, read in part, is TGTGCCAGCAGCAGCTCGACAGGTTTGGCCTATGGT. Translating gives CASSSSTGLAYG. The whole CDR3 sequence is CASSSSTGLAYGQYF.

A word on this clone: The read is 3 residues too short to cover the CDR3 end, so that end is filled in from the germline J gene. The V call is TRBV5-6, the J call TRBJ2-2; a weak D match, TRBD1 (5 bases). The CDR3 is 15 amino acids. The ends were cut back, 1 base at V and 3 bases at J, with 10 bases in the middle. Per germline, CDR1 SGHDT and CDR2 YYEEEE. The CDR3 region is CASSLIQGDTGELFF. The sequenced CDR3 bases are TGTGCCAGCAGCTTGATCCAGGGCGACACCGGGGAG. Using reference TRBV5-6 and TRBJ2-2 for the parts outside the CDR3, the full variable domain is DAGVTQSPTHLIKTRGQQVTLRCSPKSGHDTVSWYQQALGQGPQFIFQYYEEEERQRGNFPDRFSGHQFPNYSSELNVNALLLGDSALYLCASSLIQGDTGELFFGEGSRLTVL.

Note on this clone: The DNA ends 3 residues before the CDR3 does, and the rest of the CDR3 is filled in from the germline J gene. The genes are TRBV3-1 (or the pseudogene TRBV3-2) and TRBJ2-7, with TRBD1 matching 7 bases. The CDR3 consists of 15 residues. Germline assignment: CDR1 LGHDT and CDR2 YNNKEL (reference sequence). J gave up 3 bases and V 1 base, and 6 bases lay outside the gene matches. CDR3 loop: CASSQVGQTGYEQYF. The CDR3 bases that were read are TGTGCCAGCAGCCAAGTGGGACAGACGGGCTACGAG.

As regards this clone: The read terminates 3 residues before the CDR3 end, so the remaining end is supplied by the germline J gene. The chain recombines TRBV29-1 with TRBJ2-1, with TRBD1 identical over 7 bases. This CDR3 spans 16 amino acids. CDR1 and CDR2 from the germline V gene are SQVTM and ANQGSEA. Trimming at V came to 6 bases and at J to 0 bases, leaving 11 bases not matched to a gene. The CDR3 sequence is CSVIHSGTDSYNEQFF. Partial CDR3 DNA: TGCAGCGTAATCCATTCCGGGACAGACTCCTACAATGAG.

Notes on this clone: The DNA ends 3 residues before the CDR3 does, and the rest of the CDR3 is filled in from the germline J gene. The chain carries TRBV28 and TRBJ2-5; the match to TRBD2 covers 9 bases. From germline, CDR1 is MDHEN and CDR2 SYDVKM. This CDR3 has 14 amino acids. Trimming cost V 5 bases and J 4 bases; bases outside gene matches: 5. CDR3 bases read: TGTGCCAGCAGTGATAGCGGGGGAGGAGAGACC. It specifies CASSDSGGGET. The entire CDR3 is CASSDSGGGETQYF.

As to this clone: The read terminates 3 residues before the CDR3 end, so the remaining end is supplied by the germline J gene. The genes are TRBV10-3 and TRBJ2-3; TRBD1 might be the D (5 bases). Germline V gives CDR1 ENHRY, CDR2 SYGVKD. This CDR3 has 15 amino acids. V dropped 3 bases and J dropped 5 bases, with 15 bases sitting between them. The sequenced part of the CDR3 DNA is TGTGCCATCAGTGACCCTAGACAGAAAGAAGATACG. This codes for CAISDPRQKEDT. The whole CDR3 sequence is CAISDPRQKEDTQYF.

To note about this clone: The CDR3 end lies 3 residues beyond the end of the read and is filled in from the germline J gene. The V call is TRBV2, the J call TRBJ1-4; D call uncertain. V was pared by 5 bases and J by 0 bases, with 13 bases between. The length of the CDR3 is 16 residues. The germline CDR1 and CDR2 sequences are SNHLY and FYNNEI. CDR3 DNA, as far as it was read: TGTGCCAGCAGTTCACACCTCAGAACAACTAATGAAAAA. It is translated as CASSSHLRTTNEK. The whole CDR3 is CASSSHLRTTNEKLFF. Full variable domain (rest looked up from reference TRBV2 and TRBJ1-4): EPEVTQTPSHQVTQMGQEVILRCVPISNHLYFYWYRQILGQKVEFLVSFYNNEISEKSEIFDDQFSVERPDGSNFTLKIRSTKLEDSAMYFCASSSHLRTTNEKLFFGSGTQLSVL.

As concerns this clone: The read halts 3 residues ahead of the CDR3 end, with the missing end drawn from the germline J gene. The chain joins TRBV18 to TRBJ1-2; D gene uncertain. Germline loops: CDR1 KGHSH, CDR2 LQKENI. The CDR3 has 17 residues. The sequenced CDR3 bases are TGTGCCAGCTCGGGCCAGACTAGCGGGAAGTCCTACAATGAC. Its protein is CASSGQTSGKSYND. The entire CDR3 reads CASSGQTSGKSYNDYTF.

Remarks on this clone: The sequenced fragment ends 3 residues before the CDR3 boundary, so the rest is inferred from the germline J gene. The chain has TRBV20-1 and TRBJ2-1, with 8 bases that match TRBD2. The trim removed 0 bases at V and 6 bases at J, leaving 7 bases unmatched. The CDR3 has 15 residues. Germline V lookup: CDR1 DFQATT, CDR2 SNEGSKA (reference sequence). CDR3 bases read: TGCAGTGCTAGAGATTCCAGCGGGAGCGGCAATGAG. It yields the protein CSARDSSGSGNE. The whole CDR3 region reads CSARDSSGSGNEQFF.

To note about this clone: Read data end 3 residues before the CDR3 end; the end is taken from the germline J gene. The chain is built from TRBV20-1 and TRBJ2-7; D is undetermined. Germline loops: CDR1 DFQATT, CDR2 SNEGSKA (reference sequence). V lost 2 bases and J 2 bases, leaving 13 bases between the germline ends. The CDR3 length is 14 residues. CDR3 DNA, as far as it was read: TGCAGTGCTAGACCCCCGAGTCGGGCCTACGAG. Translating gives CSARPPSRAYE. The whole CDR3 sequence is CSARPPSRAYEQYF.

Of note for this clone: With the read ending 3 residues before the CDR3 end, the germline J gene is used to fill in that end. The chain couples TRBV18 to TRBJ1-2; D perhaps matches TRBD1 (6 bases). This CDR3 is built from 14 residues. Per the germline V gene, CDR1 is KGHSH and CDR2 is LQKENI. The DNA read from the CDR3 is TGTGCCAGCTCACCACCCAGCGGGGGCAATGAC. Translated, it gives CASSPPSGGND. The CDR3 in its entirety is CASSPPSGGNDYTF.